The sequence of this T cell receptor beta chain was determined in a study of tumor and adjacent non-tumor tissue in lung cancer. Study as a whole: Histology: about twelve adenocarcinoma, a couple of squamous cell carcinoma, 1 small cell lung cancer.

The germline V gene has CDR1 SGHNT and CDR2 YENEEA. This CDR3 has 17 residues. The study, taken as a whole, reports: Compared with tumor, normal lung showed significantly lower TCR diversity. Tumor TCR diversity, when higher, was linked to shorter survival.

A modified ARM-PCR protocol with three rounds of nested PCR amplified TCRbeta. From the multiplex PCR reads, TCRdb called clonotypes with MiXCR, one entry per CDR3 protein. The data show roughly 120,000 distinct CDR3 sequences, more than 60% seen once. RNA was extracted from bulk tissue without any cell sorting. With regard to this clonotype: Antigen specificity is unknown. At one of its ends the junction is not consistent with the germline gene, which may arise from a read error.

This TCR was recovered from a woman between 55 and 75 years old with non-small cell lung cancer. The chain couples TRBV11-3 to TRBJ2-1; D possibly corresponds to TRBD2 (6 bases). Material for sequencing was lung tumor tissue. The CDR3 sequence is CTGSLELTRGSHNEQLF. CDR3 nucleotides: TGTACCGGCAGCTTAGAGTTGACTAGAGGGAGCCACAATGAGCAGTTATTC.